The text below deals with one T cell receptor (beta chain). Its specificity is unknown. These data originate in a study of T cells after yellow fever vaccination. Looking at the study overall: Preparation of the low-cell-number fractions used SMART-Seq v4 Ultra Low Input. Points from the study as a whole: It was a weaker secondary response, yet one that peaked faster, at day 5 versus 15.

TCRdb re-derived calls from the 5' RACE reads in MiXCR, one entry per CDR3 protein. The top ten clones hold roughly 33% of a sample with approximately 150,000 distinct CDR3 sequences, around 8.5% of them seen once. The length of the CDR3 is 12 residues. V was cut by 6 bases and J by 4 bases, with 9 bases left in between. Germline assignment: CDR1 ENHRY and CDR2 SYGVKD. The sample here was CD8+ T cells sorted from PBMCs, taken 45 days after the yellow fever booster vaccination. The rearrangement uses TRBV10-3 and TRBJ1-2; D not resolved. This receptor was taken from a man between 18 and 29 years old who received the YFV17D yellow fever vaccine. The CDR3 sequence is CAIRPEGYGYTF. CDR3 bases: TGTGCCATCAGGCCTGAGGGCTATGGCTACACCTTC.